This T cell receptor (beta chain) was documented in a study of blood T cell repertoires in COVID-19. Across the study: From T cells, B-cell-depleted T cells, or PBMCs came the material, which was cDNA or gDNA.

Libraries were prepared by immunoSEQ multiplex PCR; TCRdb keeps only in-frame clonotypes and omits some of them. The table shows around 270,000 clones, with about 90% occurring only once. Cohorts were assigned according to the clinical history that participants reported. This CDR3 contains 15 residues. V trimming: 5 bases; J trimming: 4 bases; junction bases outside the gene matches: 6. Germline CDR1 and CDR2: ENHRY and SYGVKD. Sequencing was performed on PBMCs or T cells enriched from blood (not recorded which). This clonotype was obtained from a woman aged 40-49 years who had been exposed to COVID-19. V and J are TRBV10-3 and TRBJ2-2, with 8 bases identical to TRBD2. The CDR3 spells CAISNSGVSTGELFF. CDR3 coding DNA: TGTGCCATCAGTAATAGCGGGGTGAGCACCGGGGAGCTGTTTTTT.